The T cell receptor (beta chain) described here comes from a study of blood T cell repertoires in COVID-19. Using immunoSEQ multiplex PCR, the repertoire was profiled, and TCRdb retains in-frame clones only, with some absent. Altogether 240,000 or so clones are present, around 85% being singletons, with the ten largest covering roughly 9.6%. Germline assignment: CDR1 MGHRA and CDR2 YSYEKL. V was trimmed by 1 base and J by 2 bases, leaving 12 bases between them. The CDR3 consists of 17 residues. The sequence came from a woman of 80 years or more with acute or convalescent COVID-19. The chain links TRBV4-1 to TRBJ2-6; tentative D call: TRBD1 (6 bases). The specimen sequenced was peripheral blood. In DNA form, the CDR3 reads TGCGCCAGCAGCCAAGGAAACAGGGCCACTGGGGCCAACGTCCTGACTTTC. This translates into CASSQGNRATGANVLTF.